The 23 T cell receptor beta chains presented below share a single source sample, sequenced in a study of shared clonotypes between healthy human individuals. Clones were sequenced by immunoSEQ multiplex PCR, and TCRdb holds only the in-frame ones, with some missing. The sample has about 2.4 million clones, 93% seen once. Sequenced material: naive CD4+ T cells from PBMCs. Described subset: CD45RA+ positively selected. All receptors come from a man younger than 30 in good health. Some clones in this sample may be carry-over from other donors' samples.

This clone appeared once. The chain is built from TRBV6-1 and TRBJ2-7; D is undetermined. CDR1 and CDR2 (germline): MNHNS, SASEGT. This CDR3 is 13 amino acids long. V was trimmed by 4 bases and J by 4 bases, leaving 11 bases between them. The CDR3 DNA sequence: TGTGCCAGCAGTGCCAGACAAATGTACGAGCAGTACTTC. This translates into CASSARQMYEQYF.

Only one count was recorded for this clone. CDR3 sequence reads: CASSPPGGSPVMNEQFF. In nucleotides, the CDR3 is TGTGCCAGCAGCCCCCCCGGCGGGAGCCCTGTAATGAATGAGCAGTTCTTC. The V call is TRBV7-9, the J call TRBJ2-1; 7 positions match TRBD2. CDR1 and CDR2 (germline): SEHNR, FQNEAQ (reference sequence). V was clipped by 5 bases and J by 7 bases; unmatched bases: 17. CDR3 length equals 17 residues.

The chain is built from TRBV7-2 and TRBJ2-1; weak D call: TRBD1 (6 bases). Germline V gene sequence: CDR1 SGHTA, CDR2 FQGNSA. This CDR3 spans 14 amino acids. The V and J ends lost 4 bases and 6 bases respectively, with 13 bases between them. In DNA form, the CDR3 reads TGTGCCAGCAGCTCCAGGACAGCCTCCAATGAGCAGTTCTTC. It yields the protein CASSSRTASNEQFF.

J is TRBJ2-1 and V is TRBV19; 12 bases map to TRBD2. J gave up 11 bases and V 2 bases, and 7 bases lay outside the gene matches. Germline-derived CDR1 and CDR2 are LNHDA and SQIVND (reference sequence). The CDR3 spans 15 residues. CDR3 nucleotides: TGTGCCAGTAGTATATGGGCGACTAGCGGGAGAAAGCAGTTCTTC. Translation gives CASSIWATSGRKQFF.

This clone appeared a single time. The chain combines TRBV5-1 with TRBJ2-3; D not certain. V dropped 1 base and J dropped 4 bases, with 10 bases sitting between them. This CDR3 comprises 14 residues. Germline V gene lookup returns CDR1 SGHRS and CDR2 YFSETQ. CDR3 nucleotides: TGCGCCAGCAGCTTGTTGGGCCCCCCAGATACGCAGTATTTT. Translated, it gives CASSLLGPPDTQYF.

This rearrangement joins TRBV9 to TRBJ1-2, with a possible D match to TRBD1 (6 bases). Germline lookup yields CDR1 SGDLS and CDR2 YYNGEE. The CDR3 length is 13 residues. V was trimmed by 0 bases and J by 7 bases, leaving 10 bases between them. CDR3 sequence reads: CASSVDWGLGYTF. The CDR3 nucleotides are TGTGCCAGCAGCGTAGATTGGGGGCTTGGCTACACCTTC.

The chain joins TRBV28 to TRBJ2-7; TRBD2 is a possible D gene (5 bases). V was shortened by 5 bases and J by 7 bases, with 39 bases between the two germline ends. The CDR3 runs to 21 residues. Germline V gene sequence: CDR1 MDHEN, CDR2 SYDVKM. The CDR3 coding sequence is TGTGCCAGCAGTCGTATTATGCCCCCCCGGGGTCGAGCGGAAGTTCTAAAAGAGCAGTACTTC. It specifies CASSRIMPPRGRAEVLKEQYF.

Turning to this clone: The sample has other DNA sequences that encode this CDR3 too. The chain joins TRBV5-1 to TRBJ2-1, with 9 bases fitting TRBD1. CDR3 length equals 13 residues. Germline loops: CDR1 SGHRS, CDR2 YFSETQ. After removal of 2 bases from V and 8 bases from J, the junction contained 2 bases not matched to a gene. CDR3 nucleotides: TGCGCCAGCAGCTTAGGACAGGGGTATGAGCAGTTCTTC. Protein product: CASSLGQGYEQFF.

The V call is TRBV6-5, the J call TRBJ1-1; 7 bases map to TRBD1. The CDR3 runs 11 residues. Germline lookup yields CDR1 MNHEY and CDR2 SVGAGI. Unmatched junction bases numbered 2, after V lost 6 bases and J lost 7 bases. This CDR3 reads CASRNRGEAFF. CDR3 sequence (DNA): TGTGCCAGCAGAAACAGGGGTGAAGCTTTCTTT.

This clone appeared once. V is TRBV19 and J is TRBJ1-4, with D perhaps matching TRBD1 (6 bases). Germline-derived CDR1 and CDR2 are LNHDA and SQIVND (reference sequence). The CDR3 contains 14 residues. The V end lost 4 bases, the J end lost 4 bases, and 10 bases lay between the germline ends. CDR3 residues: CASSRTDSNEKLFF. DNA of the CDR3: TGTGCCAGTAGTAGGACGGACAGTAATGAAAAACTGTTTTTT.

This clone was seen once. V is TRBV19 and J is TRBJ1-5; 8 nucleotides match TRBD1. V shed 4 bases and J 2 bases; nucleotides not matched to a gene: 4. CDR3 size: 15 residues. Germline values: CDR1 LNHDA, CDR2 SQIVND (reference sequence). CDR3: CASSNQGAGNQPQHF. CDR3 DNA sequence: TGTGCCAGTAGTAACCAGGGGGCCGGCAATCAGCCCCAGCATTTT.

The chain combines TRBV28 with TRBJ2-3; possibly TRBD1 for D (5 bases). This CDR3 contains 15 residues. Germline CDR1 and CDR2: MDHEN and SYDVKM. V was pared by 1 base and J by 4 bases, with 12 bases between. The CDR3 coding sequence is TGTGCCAGCAGTTTATCACAGGTCGCCGCAGATACGCAGTATTTT. As protein: CASSLSQVAADTQYF.

CDR3 sequence reads: CASSPGLAGDAEQFF. The CDR3 DNA is TGTGCCAGCAGCCCAGGACTAGCGGGAGACGCTGAGCAGTTCTTC. The V and J genes are TRBV11-3 and TRBJ2-1, with 13 nucleotides matching TRBD2. The CDR3 consists of 15 residues. Germline V gene data show CDR1 as SGHNT and CDR2 as YENEEA. Trimming at V came to 5 bases and at J to 9 bases, leaving 7 bases not matched to a gene.

The CDR3 sequence is CASALGNSYNEQFF. CDR3 in DNA: TGTGCCAGCGCCCTGGGGAACTCCTACAATGAGCAGTTCTTC. The rearrangement uses TRBV7-9 and TRBJ2-1; D gene uncertain. The germline CDR1 and CDR2 sequences are SEHNR and FQNEAQ (reference sequence). Trimming took off 8 bases at V and 0 bases at J, with 11 bases between the two ends. This CDR3 is built from 14 residues.

CDR3 region: CASSRQGQPVYEQYF. The CDR3 DNA reads as TGTGCCAGCAGCCGGCAGGGCCAACCTGTTTACGAGCAGTACTTC. V is TRBV11-3 and J is TRBJ2-7; D perhaps matches TRBD1 (5 bases). The CDR3 consists of 15 residues. CDR1 and CDR2 (germline): SGHNT, YENEEA. V lost 5 bases and J lost 4, with 18 bases in between.

The rearrangement joins TRBV5-1 to TRBJ1-1; D is possibly TRBD1 (5 bases). Germline CDR1 is SGHRS and CDR2 is YFSETQ. The germline V and J ends were trimmed by 4 bases and 3 bases, with 7 bases remaining between them. The CDR3 loop spans 12 amino acids. CDR3 sequence reads: CASSRGDTEAFF. The CDR3, as DNA: TGCGCCAGCAGCCGGGGGGACACTGAAGCTTTCTTT.

The CDR3 loop reads CASKSPNTEAFF. DNA for the CDR3: TGTGCCAGCAAGTCCCCGAACACTGAAGCTTTCTTT. This chain connects TRBV28 to TRBJ1-1; no reliable D call. The CDR3 extends over 12 amino acids. The germline gives CDR1 MDHEN, CDR2 SYDVKM. V lost 7 bases and J lost 1, with 7 bases in between.

This clone was observed once. This chain links TRBV7-3 with TRBJ1-5, with TRBD1 matching over 11 bases. Looked up from germline, CDR1 is SGHTA and CDR2 is FQGTGA. This CDR3 comprises 15 residues. Trimming at V came to 2 bases and at J to 7 bases, leaving 4 bases not matched to a gene. The CDR3 protein is CASSLGQGANQPQHF. CDR3 bases: TGTGCCAGCAGCTTAGGACAGGGGGCGAACCAGCCCCAGCATTTT. The full variable domain, its missing parts supplied by reference TRBV7-3 and TRBJ1-5, is GAGVSQTPSNKVTEKGKYVELRCDPISGHTALYWYRQSLGQGPEFLIYFQGTGAADDSGLPNDRFFAVRPEGSVSTLKIQRTERGDSAVYLCASSLGQGANQPQHFGDGTRLSIL.

V is TRBV30 and J is TRBJ1-4; a weak D match, TRBD1 (5 bases). This CDR3 has 16 residues. The V gene lost 5 bases and the J gene lost 4 bases, with 20 bases spanning the gap. Germline V gives CDR1 GTSNPN, CDR2 SVGIG (reference sequence). The CDR3 nucleotides read TGTGCCTGGGGATCCGGGACGCTTATAATTAATGAAAAACTGTTTTTT. Amino acids: CAWGSGTLIINEKLFF.

This chain links TRBV6-4 with TRBJ1-5, with 9 nucleotides matching TRBD1. CDR3 size: 14 residues. The ends lost 6 bases at V and 4 bases at J; junction bases unmatched: 4. CDR1 and CDR2 (germline): MRHNA, SNTAGT. The chain's CDR3 is CASSRDRVNQPQHF. DNA for the CDR3: TGTGCCAGCAGCAGGGACAGGGTAAATCAGCCCCAGCATTTT.

The rearrangement joins TRBV30 to TRBJ2-2, with TRBD2 matching over 8 bases. This CDR3 region has 14 residues. Germline assignment: CDR1 GTSNPN and CDR2 SVGIG (reference sequence). V was pared by 5 bases and J by 0 bases, with 2 bases of the junction left unmatched. CDR3 in amino acids: CAWRTSPNTGELFF. The CDR3 region has the DNA TGTGCCTGGCGGACTAGCCCGAACACCGGGGAGCTGTTTTTT.

The chain carries TRBV5-8 and TRBJ1-5, with TRBD1 matching 8 bases. There are 18 residues in the CDR3. The V segment lost 0 bases and the J segment 2 bases; nucleotides outside the gene matches: 10. Germline values: CDR1 SGHTS, CDR2 YDEGEE. CDR3 sequence: CASSLGYWTGLGNQPQHF. The CDR3 DNA reads TGTGCCAGCAGCTTGGGGTATTGGACAGGGCTAGGCAATCAGCCCCAGCATTTT.

Here the CDR3 DNA reads TGTGCCAGCAGCGCTAGGACTCACACAGATACGCAGTATTTT. Translation gives CASSARTHTDTQYF. The chain couples TRBV9 to TRBJ2-3, with D maybe TRBD2 (5 bases). The CDR3 has 14 amino acids. The germline CDR1 and CDR2 sequences are SGDLS and YYNGEE. Trimming stripped 3 bases from V and 2 bases from J, with 10 bases between.